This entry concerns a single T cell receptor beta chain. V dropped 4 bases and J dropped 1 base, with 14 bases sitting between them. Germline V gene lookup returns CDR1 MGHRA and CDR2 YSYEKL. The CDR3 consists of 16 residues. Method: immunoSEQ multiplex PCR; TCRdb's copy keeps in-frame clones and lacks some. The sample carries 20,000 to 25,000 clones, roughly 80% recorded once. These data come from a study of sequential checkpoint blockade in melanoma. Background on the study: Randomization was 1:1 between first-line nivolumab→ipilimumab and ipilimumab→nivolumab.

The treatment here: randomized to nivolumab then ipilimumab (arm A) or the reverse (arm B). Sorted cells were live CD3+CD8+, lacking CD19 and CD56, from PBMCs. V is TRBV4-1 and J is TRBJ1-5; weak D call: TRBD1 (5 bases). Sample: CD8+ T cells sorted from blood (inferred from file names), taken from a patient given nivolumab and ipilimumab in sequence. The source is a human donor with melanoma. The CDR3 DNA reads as TGCGCCAGCAGCCTTATAGCGGGGGAAAGCAATCAGCCCCAGCATTTT. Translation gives CASSLIAGESNQPQHF.